This is a list of T cell receptor beta chains from one sample in a study of CD8+ T cells in alopecia areata. TCRdb's table, derived via immunoSEQ multiplex PCR, lists solely in-frame clones and lacks some. Here the sample spans about 97,000 clones, about 40% being singletons. The sequenced sample consisted of CD4+ T cells sorted from blood. The receptors derive from a human donor with alopecia areata. Both conserved end residues are part of each CDR3. Fields, in order: V gene, clone size, J gene, CDR3 protein. Clone size is not always given. Where it is, it says once, few, many or a class for expanded clones.

TRBV30	.	TRBJ2-1	CAWTNLDSYNEQFF
TRBV6-6	.	TRBJ2-2	CASSYSGPSNTGELFF
TRBV30	.	TRBJ1-5	CAWSRDRGQPQHF
TRBV5-1	few	TRBJ1-3	CASSRQGSGNTIYF
TRBV30	.	TRBJ1-5	CAWSVDSNQPQHF
TRBV7-8	few	TRBJ2-7	CASSYRTNYEQYF
TRBV5-1	once	TRBJ2-2	CASSFSHPNTGELFF
TRBV2	.	TRBJ2-7	CASRRLAGGTHEQYF
TRBV19	few	TRBJ2-2	CASSPQWTGELFF
TRBV28	.	TRBJ2-3	CASSGDSTDTQYF
TRBV20-1	.	TRBJ1-1	CSAEENTEAFF
TRBV15	.	TRBJ2-5	CATSQLLQETQYF
TRBV29-1	.	TRBJ1-2	CSVEGRQYGYTF
TRBV2	.	TRBJ2-5	CASWTEETQYF
TRBV14	many	TRBJ2-3	CASSLQDTQYF
TRBV6-4	.	TRBJ1-2	CASSDSSWGYGYTF
TRBV29-1	.	TRBJ1-2	CSVEDSPVDYGYTF
TRBV27	few	TRBJ2-5	CASSSVETQYF
TRBV28	few	TRBJ2-7	CASSDPRPPYEQYF
TRBV4-1	once	TRBJ2-1	CASSRSFNEQFF
TRBV6-5	.	TRBJ2-1	CASKFQRGVNEQFF
TRBV21-1	few	TRBJ1-2	CASSNQGNYGYTF
TRBV25-1	.	TRBJ2-5	CASSEYGEETQYF
TRBV19	.	TRBJ1-2	CASSPRDSFLYGYTF
TRBV30	.	TRBJ2-1	CAWSLGQAGDDEQFF
TRBV30	.	TRBJ2-1	CAWSVWTSGGAGEQFF
TRBV29-1	once	TRBJ2-3	CSVEVQGISTDTQYF